In its sample, the clone carrying this T cell receptor beta chain was seen a few times. What it binds is unknown. The junction shows a germline mismatch at one end, possibly a read error. The data derive from a study of read filtering for tumor transcriptome and immune sequencing. Across the whole study: DNase treatment preceded whole-transcriptome library preparation. Broader study findings: The CD138-negative fraction was mixed bone marrow immune cells, not pure T cells. Correlation between methods rose after single-read clonotypes were removed.

CDR3 length: 13 amino acids. From around 0.4 ug of RNA, a library with molecular barcoded alpha/delta and beta/gamma adaptors was made. A single record per CDR3 protein comes from TCRdb applying MiXCR to the reads. The sample has tens of thousands of distinct CDR3 sequences; 12% are singletons. This clonotype was sampled from a donor at least 40 years old with multiple myeloma. Sequenced sample: a population of CD138-negative cells sorted from bone marrow. The genes are TRBV12-3 or TRBV12-4 and TRBJ2-3; D may be TRBD1 or TRBD2 (5 bases each). The CDR3 DNA follows: TGTGCCAACAGTTTTCGAGGGGCAGATACGCAGTATTTT. Translated: CANSFRGADTQYF.